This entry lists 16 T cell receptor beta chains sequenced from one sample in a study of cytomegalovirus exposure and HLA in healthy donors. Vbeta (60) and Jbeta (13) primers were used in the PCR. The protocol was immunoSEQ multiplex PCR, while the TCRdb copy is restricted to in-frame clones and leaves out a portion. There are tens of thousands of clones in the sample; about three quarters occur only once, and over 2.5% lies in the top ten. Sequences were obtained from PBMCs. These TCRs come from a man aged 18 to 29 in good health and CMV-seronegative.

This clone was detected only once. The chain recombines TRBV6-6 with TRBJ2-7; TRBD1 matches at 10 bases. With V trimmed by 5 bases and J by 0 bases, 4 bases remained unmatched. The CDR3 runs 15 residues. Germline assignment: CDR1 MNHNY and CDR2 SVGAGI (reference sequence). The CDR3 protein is CASSEGQGLSYEQYV. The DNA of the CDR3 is TGTGCCAGCAGTGAGGGACAGGGGCTCTCCTACGAGCAGTACGTC.

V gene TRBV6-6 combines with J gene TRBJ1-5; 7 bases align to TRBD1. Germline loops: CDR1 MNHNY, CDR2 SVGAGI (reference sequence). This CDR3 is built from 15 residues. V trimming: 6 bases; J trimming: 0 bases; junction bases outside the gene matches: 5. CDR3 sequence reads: CASRTGQYSNQPQHF. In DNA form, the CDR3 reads TGTGCCAGCAGGACGGGACAGTATAGCAATCAGCCCCAGCATTTT.

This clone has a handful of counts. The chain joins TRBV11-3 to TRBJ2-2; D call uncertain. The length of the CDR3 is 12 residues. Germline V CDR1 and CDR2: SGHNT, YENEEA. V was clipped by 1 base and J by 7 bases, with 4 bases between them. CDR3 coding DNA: TGTGCCAGCAGCTTAGCAGTCGGGGAGCTGTTTTTT. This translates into CASSLAVGELFF.

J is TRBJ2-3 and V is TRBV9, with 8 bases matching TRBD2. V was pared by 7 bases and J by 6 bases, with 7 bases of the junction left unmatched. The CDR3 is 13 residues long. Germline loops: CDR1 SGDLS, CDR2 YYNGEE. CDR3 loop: CASGRGAMDTQYF. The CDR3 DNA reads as TGTGCCAGCGGGCGGGGGGCCATGGATACGCAGTATTTT.

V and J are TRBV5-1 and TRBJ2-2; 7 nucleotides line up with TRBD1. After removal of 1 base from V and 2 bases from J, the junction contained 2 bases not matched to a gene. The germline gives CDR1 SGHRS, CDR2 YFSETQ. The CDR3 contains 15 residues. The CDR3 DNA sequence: TGCGCCAGCAGCTTGCGGGACAGAAACACCGGGGAGCTGTTTTTT. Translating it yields CASSLRDRNTGELFF.

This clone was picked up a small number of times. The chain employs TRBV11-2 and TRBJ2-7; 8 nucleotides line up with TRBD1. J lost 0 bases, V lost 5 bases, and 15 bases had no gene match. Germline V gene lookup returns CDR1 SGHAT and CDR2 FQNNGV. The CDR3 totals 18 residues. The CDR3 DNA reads TGTGCCAGCAGCCCACGGGGGACCGGGACAGGTCCCTCCTACGAGCAGTACTTC. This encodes CASSPRGTGTGPSYEQYF.

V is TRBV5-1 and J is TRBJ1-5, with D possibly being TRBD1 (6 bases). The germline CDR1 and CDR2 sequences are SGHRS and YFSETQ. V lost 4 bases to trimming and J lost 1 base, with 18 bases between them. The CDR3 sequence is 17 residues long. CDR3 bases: TGCGCCAGCAGCGCCGGTTGGGGGCGCGGGAGCAATCAGCCCCAGCATTTT. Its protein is CASSAGWGRGSNQPQHF.

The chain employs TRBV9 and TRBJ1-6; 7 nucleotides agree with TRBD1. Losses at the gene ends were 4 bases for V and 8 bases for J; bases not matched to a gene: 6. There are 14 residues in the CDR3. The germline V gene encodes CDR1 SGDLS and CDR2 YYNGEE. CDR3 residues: CASSSQGVDSPLHF. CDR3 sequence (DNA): TGTGCCAGCAGCTCGCAGGGGGTTGATTCACCCCTCCACTTT. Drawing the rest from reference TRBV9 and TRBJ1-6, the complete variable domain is DSGVTQTPKHLITATGQRVTLRCSPRSGDLSVYWYQQSLDQGLQFLIQYYNGEERAKGNILERFSAQQFPDLHSELNLSSLELGDSALYFCASSSQGVDSPLHFGNGTRLTVT.

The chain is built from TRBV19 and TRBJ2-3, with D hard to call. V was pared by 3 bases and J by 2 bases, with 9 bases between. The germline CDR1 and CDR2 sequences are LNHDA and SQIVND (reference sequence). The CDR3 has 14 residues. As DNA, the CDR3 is TGTGCCAGTAGTATCACCCTACTCACAGATACGCAGTATTTT. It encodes CASSITLLTDTQYF.

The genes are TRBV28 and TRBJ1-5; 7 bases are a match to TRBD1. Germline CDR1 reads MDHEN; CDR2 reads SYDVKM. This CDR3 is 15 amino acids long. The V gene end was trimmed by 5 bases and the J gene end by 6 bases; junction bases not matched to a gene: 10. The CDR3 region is CASSPPGGLGQPQHF. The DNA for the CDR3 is TGTGCCAGCAGTCCCCCAGGGGGGTTGGGTCAGCCCCAGCATTTT.

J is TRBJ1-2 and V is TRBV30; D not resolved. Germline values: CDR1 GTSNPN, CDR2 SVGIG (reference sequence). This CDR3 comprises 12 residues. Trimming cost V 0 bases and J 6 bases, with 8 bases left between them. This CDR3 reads CAWSVTEHGYTF. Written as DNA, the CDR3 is TGTGCCTGGAGTGTTACTGAGCATGGCTACACCTTC.

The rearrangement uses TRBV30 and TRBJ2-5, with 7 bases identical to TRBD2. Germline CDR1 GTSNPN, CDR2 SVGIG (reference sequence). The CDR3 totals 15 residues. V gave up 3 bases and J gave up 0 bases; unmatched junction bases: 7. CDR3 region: CAWSRRGTNQETQYF. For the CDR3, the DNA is TGTGCCTGGAGCCGGCGGGGGACGAACCAAGAGACCCAGTACTTC.

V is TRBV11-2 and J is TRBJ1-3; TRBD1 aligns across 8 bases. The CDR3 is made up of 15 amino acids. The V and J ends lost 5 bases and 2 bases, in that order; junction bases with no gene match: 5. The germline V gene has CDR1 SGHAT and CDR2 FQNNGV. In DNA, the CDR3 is TGTGCCAGCAGCCCTACAGGGGGGCCTGGAAACACCATATATTTT. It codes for CASSPTGGPGNTIYF.

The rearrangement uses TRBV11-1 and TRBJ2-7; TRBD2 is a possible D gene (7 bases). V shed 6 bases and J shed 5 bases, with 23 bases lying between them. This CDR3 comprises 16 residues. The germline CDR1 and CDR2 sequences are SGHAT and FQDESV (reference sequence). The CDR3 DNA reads TGTGCCAGCAGGAAGCTAAATCACGGGGGGCTTGACGAGCAGTACTTC. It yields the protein CASRKLNHGGLDEQYF.

The CDR3 region is CASDRENTGELFF. CDR3 DNA: TGTGCCTCGGACAGGGAGAACACCGGGGAGCTGTTTTTT. The genes are TRBV30 and TRBJ2-2; 8 bases are a match to TRBD1. This CDR3 comprises 13 residues. Germline V gene lookup returns CDR1 GTSNPN and CDR2 SVGIG (reference sequence). J was trimmed by 1 base and V by 7 bases; bases with no gene match: 2.

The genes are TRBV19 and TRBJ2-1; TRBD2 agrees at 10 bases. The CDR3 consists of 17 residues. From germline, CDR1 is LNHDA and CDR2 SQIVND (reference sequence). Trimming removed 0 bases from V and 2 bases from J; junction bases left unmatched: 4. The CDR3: CASSIEGSGGTYNEQFF. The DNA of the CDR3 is TGTGCCAGTAGTATAGAGGGTAGCGGGGGGACCTACAATGAGCAGTTCTTC.